This T cell receptor beta chain emerged from a study of blood T cells in healthy people across ages. The CDR3 contains 14 residues. Trimming took 5 bases from V and 4 from J, leaving 12 bases between them. This clonotype has a handful of counts. Peripheral blood, roughly 11 milliliters per donor, was collected. The second PCR ran roughly 6 to 12 cycles with a sample-barcoded 5' primer and J-beta primers. A template-switch adaptor containing 12 random nucleotides labeled each cDNA molecule. TCRdb processed the 5' RACE reads anew with MiXCR; each CDR3 protein has one entry. The data show about a million distinct CDR3 sequences, about two fifths seen once.

V and J are TRBV12-3 or TRBV12-4 and TRBJ2-1; D unresolved. Sequencing was performed on blood. The origin of this receptor is a man aged 18 to 30 in good health. CDR3 nucleotide sequence: TGTGCCAGCAGTAAGCAAGGAACATACAATGAGCAGTTCTTC. It yields the protein CASSKQGTYNEQFF.